The rows below give T cell receptor beta chains drawn from one sample of a study of cytomegalovirus exposure and HLA in healthy donors. Assay: immunoSEQ multiplex PCR; the TCRdb copy retains only in-frame clones and omits some. The table for this sample gives 68,000 or so clones. The material sequenced was PBMCs. Source of these receptors: a female donor in good health and CMV-seropositive. CDR3s include the opening cysteine and the closing phenylalanine or tryptophan. A D gene is named only where the DNA matches it firmly.

cdr3_aa v_call cdr3_length j_call d_call
CASSLGNRFGEKLFF TRBV7-9 15 TRBJ1-4 -
CAWSVGPNPSSYNEQFF TRBV30 17 TRBJ2-1 -
CASSQGGLAGNTGELFF TRBV4-1 17 TRBJ2-2 TRBD2
CASSPGQLLNYGYTF TRBV7-9 15 TRBJ1-2 -
CASTRGLARSYEQYF TRBV28 15 TRBJ2-7 -
CASSIPGPYGYTF TRBV19 13 TRBJ1-2 -
CASSFLAEETQYF TRBV28 13 TRBJ2-5 TRBD2
CASSMQGPGTEAFF TRBV19 14 TRBJ1-1 -
CASSSRDYNNEQFF TRBV7-9 14 TRBJ2-1 TRBD2
CASSSFVTDTQYF TRBV19 13 TRBJ2-3 -
CASSERGGRGDYNEQFF TRBV25-1 17 TRBJ2-1 -
CASSLVRGISYEQYF TRBV27 15 TRBJ2-7 -
CASSSSGGAEHEQFF TRBV5-5 15 TRBJ2-1 TRBD2
CASSSRDSERMNTEAFF TRBV5-1 17 TRBJ1-1 TRBD1
CASSEARQGGNQPQHF TRBV6-1 16 TRBJ1-5 -
CASSQEGTSYEQYF TRBV4-1 14 TRBJ2-7 -
CAILTSGYNEQFF TRBV2 13 TRBJ2-1 TRBD2
CASSLAGVTYEQYF TRBV7-2 14 TRBJ2-7 -
CASSILGGYGYTF TRBV19 13 TRBJ1-2 -
CSVGGGAEAFF TRBV29-1 11 TRBJ1-1 -
CASKRRGQPSTDTQYF TRBV2 16 TRBJ2-3 -
CASSSFRLTAQAFGSVAFF TRBV7-2 19 TRBJ1-1 -
CASSPTGIFGNTIYF TRBV7-2 15 TRBJ1-3 -
CASSLGPNRGPTEAFF TRBV5-1 16 TRBJ1-1 TRBD1
CSVPAYNEQFF TRBV29-1 11 TRBJ2-1 -
CASSIRENTEAFF TRBV27 13 TRBJ1-1 -
CASSQDGRQETQYF TRBV4-2 14 TRBJ2-5 -
CASNPDSLYEQYF TRBV2 13 TRBJ2-7 -
CASRGGTATNEKLFF TRBV28 15 TRBJ1-4 TRBD1
CAWSVRYGYTF TRBV30 11 TRBJ1-2 -
CASSEAAGTSGGQSRSGANVLTF TRBV6-1 23 TRBJ2-6 TRBD2
CAWSTGASGTYEQYF TRBV30 15 TRBJ2-7 TRBD2
CASSYDLTGVVSPLHF TRBV6-6 16 TRBJ1-6 -
CAISSTQVERGDYEQYF TRBV10-3 17 TRBJ2-7 TRBD2
CASSQDPGTEVGEAFF TRBV4-3 16 TRBJ1-1 TRBD1
CASSDGTSGITDTQYF TRBV5-1 16 TRBJ2-3 TRBD2
CASIEGMAGANVLTF TRBV6-1 15 TRBJ2-6 -
CASSQPATGSVNYGYTF TRBV4-1 17 TRBJ1-2 -
CASSFSSGVYQETQYF TRBV5-4 16 TRBJ2-5 TRBD2
CASSLAHGGQETQYF TRBV7-9 15 TRBJ2-5 -
CASSSSGAYGYTF TRBV5-4 13 TRBJ1-2 -
CASCPGALATNEKLFF TRBV19 16 TRBJ1-4 -
CASSLRGGGELFF TRBV19 13 TRBJ2-2 -